This is a list of T cell receptor beta chains from one sample in a study of blood T cell repertoires in COVID-19. TCRdb's copy holds only in-frame clones and misses some; the assay was immunoSEQ multiplex PCR. The data hold a few hundred thousand clones, with around 90% observed a single time. Specimen: peripheral blood. All receptors come from a middle-aged woman with COVID-19, enrolled during active disease. Each CDR3 is given with its conserved first and last residue. The D gene is left open where the match is weak. Part of the rows lack a size; the others show once, few, many or a class for expanded clones.

>TRBJ1-5|TRBV7-2|-|-
TGTGCCAGCAGCTTGGGGCCAGGGCATCAGCCCCAGCATTTT
CASSLGPGHQPQHF
>TRBJ2-3|TRBV7-9|-|-
TGTGCCAGCAGCTGGAGGGTCACAGATACGCAGTATTTT
CASSWRVTDTQYF
>TRBJ1-5|TRBV5-5|-|TRBD1
TGTGCCAGCAGCCTAACCCTTTGGACAGGGGCGGTGGAAAATCAGCCCCAGCATTTT
CASSLTLWTGAVENQPQHF
>TRBJ1-3|TRBV15|-|TRBD1
TGTGCCACCGGAATCAGGGGGCCAGGAAACACCATATATTTT
CATGIRGPGNTIYF
>TRBJ2-3|TRBV30|-|-
TGTGCCTGGAGCAGTCAAGATACGCAGTATTTT
CAWSSQDTQYF
>TRBJ2-2|TRBV7-2|once|TRBD1
TGTGCCAGCAGCCTGCAGGGGGCTCAGTACACCGGGGAGCTGTTTTTT
CASSLQGAQYTGELFF
>TRBJ1-4|TRBV7-2|-|-
TGTGCCAGCAGCCCGCCCGGACACGCAACTAATGAAAAACTGTTTTTT
CASSPPGHATNEKLFF
>TRBJ2-5|TRBV7-2|once|TRBD1
TGTGCCAGCAGCTGGACAGGGAGCGGAGAGACCCAGTACTTC
CASSWTGSGETQYF
>TRBJ2-7|TRBV28|-|-
TGTGCCAGCAGTTTCGTGGCCTCATACGAGCAGTACTTC
CASSFVASYEQYF
>TRBJ2-3|TRBV28|once|-
TGTGCCAGCGCTCCCAGCGGGTCTGGCACAGATACGCAGTATTTT
CASAPSGSGTDTQYF
>TRBJ2-1|TRBV7-7|-|TRBD1
TGTGCTAGCAGCCGGGACAGTTACAATGAGCAGTTCTTC
CASSRDSYNEQFF
>TRBJ1-1|TRBV18|-|-
TGTGCCAGCTCACCCGGATTAAACGGGGGGCGAAAAACTGAAGCTTTCTTT
CASSPGLNGGRKTEAFF
>TRBJ1-2|TRBV30|-|TRBD1
TGTGCCTGGACAGACAGGGGGCGTAAAGGCTACACCTTC
CAWTDRGRKGYTF
>TRBJ2-3|TRBV4-3|-|-
TGCGCCAGCAGCCTAGTGGGGGCAGGCACAGATACGCAGTATTTT
CASSLVGAGTDTQYF
>TRBJ2-7|TRBV6-6|-|-
TGTGCCAGCAGTTACTCGTCCAGGGCGACCTACGAGCAGTACTTC
CASSYSSRATYEQYF
>TRBJ2-3|TRBV6-5|once|TRBD2
TGTGCCAGCAGTTCATTTCCGGGACTAGCGGGAGATACGCAGTATTTT
CASSSFPGLAGDTQYF
>TRBJ1-6|TRBV6-5|-|TRBD1
TGTGCCAGCCGCTCAGTACAGGGGAATTCACCCCTCCACTTT
CASRSVQGNSPLHF
>TRBJ2-7|TRBV5-4|-|-
TGTGCCAGCAGCCCCTCTCTCCAGACCTACGAGCAGTACTTC
CASSPSLQTYEQYF
>TRBJ1-2|TRBV29-1|once|TRBD1
TGCAGCGTTGACAGGGGGCGCAGGTACACCTTC
CSVDRGRRYTF
>TRBJ1-2|TRBV27|-|TRBD1
TGTGCCAGCAGTCCCTACAGGGGGCGTACCTATGGCTACACCTTC
CASSPYRGRTYGYTF
>TRBJ1-1|TRBV5-1|-|TRBD1
TGCGCCAGCAGCCGACAGGGGGAGGTAAGCACTGAAGCTTTCTTT
CASSRQGEVSTEAFF
>TRBJ2-5|TRBV28|-|-
TGTGCCAGCAGCCTGGACAGCTACCTCCAAGAGACCCAGTACTTC
CASSLDSYLQETQYF
>TRBJ1-2|TRBV28|-|TRBD1
TGTGCCAGCAGTTCGGGACAGGCTGCTAACTATGGCTACACCTTC
CASSSGQAANYGYTF
>TRBJ1-4|TRBV18|-|-
TGTGCCAGCTCACCCACAGGGATCGAAAAACTGTTTTTT
CASSPTGIEKLFF
>TRBJ2-3|TRBV4-2|once|-
TGTGCCAGCAGCCAAGCCTACACAGATACGCAGTATTTT
CASSQAYTDTQYF
>TRBJ1-1|TRBV28|-|TRBD1
TGTGCCAGCACTCTATCAGGGGGGCGGGAAGCTTTCTTT
CASTLSGGREAFF
>TRBJ1-1|TRBV28|-|-
TGTGCCAGCAGTGGGAACAGGTTACGAGGAGCTTTCTTT
CASSGNRLRGAFF
>TRBJ2-3|TRBV9|-|TRBD2
TGTGCCAGCAGCGTAGGGTTAAGCGGGAGGGCCGAGGATACGCAGTATTTT
CASSVGLSGRAEDTQYF
>TRBJ1-5|TRBV4-1|-|-
TGCGCCAGCAGCCAAGGACTCGAAGGTCAGCCCCAGCATTTT
CASSQGLEGQPQHF
>TRBJ2-6|TRBV7-9|-|TRBD1
TGTGCCAGCAGCGCCGGGACAGGTTACTCTGGGGCCAACGTCCTGACTTTC
CASSAGTGYSGANVLTF
>TRBJ1-1|TRBV4-3|-|-
TGCGCCAGCAGCCAAGCGATCCAGGTTGGCACTGAAGCTTTCTTT
CASSQAIQVGTEAFF
>TRBJ2-7|TRBV3-1/TRBV3-2|-|TRBD2
TGTGCCAGCAGGATGGGACTAGCGGGAGACGAGCAGTACTTC
CASRMGLAGDEQYF
>TRBJ2-7|TRBV6-5|few|TRBD1
TGTGCCAGCAGCGGACAGGGTTTCTCCTACGAGCAGTACTTC
CASSGQGFSYEQYF
>TRBJ1-5|TRBV4-2|-|TRBD1
TGTGCCAGCAGCCAAGATACGGGACAGCTCAATCAGCCCCAGCATTTT
CASSQDTGQLNQPQHF
>TRBJ2-3|TRBV5-1|-|-
TGCGCCAGCAGCTCACGGGAGACAGATACGCAGTATTTT
CASSSRETDTQYF
>TRBJ1-6|TRBV5-8|once|TRBD1
TGTGCCAGCAGGGCGACAGGGGGCGCGAGTTCACCCCTCCACTTT
CASRATGGASSPLHF
>TRBJ2-7|TRBV5-5|-|TRBD2
TGTGCCAGCAGCCTGGGACTAGCCCCCTACGAGCAGTACTTC
CASSLGLAPYEQYF
>TRBJ1-2|TRBV7-9|-|-
TGTGCCAGCAGCTTAGTTCCAGGGTATGGCTACACCTTC
CASSLVPGYGYTF
>TRBJ1-1|TRBV10-3|-|TRBD1
TGTGCCATCAGTGTCAGCGACAGGGGCACTGAAGCTTTCTTT
CAISVSDRGTEAFF
>TRBJ2-2|TRBV2|-|TRBD2
TGTGCCAGCAGTGAGAGGACTAGCGGGGGAACCGGGGAGCTGTTTTTT
CASSERTSGGTGELFF
>TRBJ1-3|TRBV5-4|few|-
TGTGCCAGCAGCTCTAACAGGGCCCCCGACACCATATATTTT
CASSSNRAPDTIYF
>TRBJ1-1|TRBV7-9|-|TRBD1
TGTGCCTGGGGGACAGGGGATACTGAAGCTTTCTTT
CAWGTGDTEAFF
>TRBJ2-7|TRBV5-1|-|TRBD1
TGCGCCAGCAGCTCGGGACAGGGGAATGTCCGCGAGCAGTACTTC
CASSSGQGNVREQYF
>TRBJ1-2|TRBV19|few|-
TGTGCCAGTAGTATCGGCGGGAAAGGCTACACCTTC
CASSIGGKGYTF
>TRBJ1-5|TRBV19|-|-
TGTGCCAGTAGTATACTGCGGGGGGGCGTCAATCAGCCCCAGCATTTT
CASSILRGGVNQPQHF
>TRBJ2-5|TRBV19|-|TRBD2
TGTGCCACTGGAGGGCTAGCGGGGGGGAACCAAGAGACCCAGTACTTC
CATGGLAGGNQETQYF
>TRBJ2-1|TRBV12-5|once|-
TGTGCTAGTGAGGGACTCCCCTACAATGAGCAGTTCTTC
CASEGLPYNEQFF
>TRBJ1-2|TRBV27|-|-
TGTGCCAGCAGGCCCTTACAGGGATATGGCTACACCTTC
CASRPLQGYGYTF
>TRBJ1-2|TRBV7-2|once|-
TGTGCCAGCAGCCTCAACTCTAACTATGGCTACACCTTC
CASSLNSNYGYTF
>TRBJ1-3|TRBV18|-|-
TGTGCCAGCTCACCTGGGGGGTCTGGAAACACCATATATTTT
CASSPGGSGNTIYF
>TRBJ1-2|TRBV7-6|-|TRBD1
TGTGCCAGCAGCCCGCGGACAGGGGGGTTCGGCTATGGCTACACCTTC
CASSPRTGGFGYGYTF
>TRBJ2-1|TRBV7-6|once|TRBD2
TGTGCCAGCAGCTTAGTCCCGGGCGGGGGGGGTAATGAGCAGTTCTTC
CASSLVPGGGGNEQFF